The sequence of this T cell receptor beta chain was determined in a study of beta chain features in type 1 diabetes. Study outcomes and limitations: People with Type 1 diabetes carried modestly yet significantly shorter TCRB CDR3s in all four CD4+ subsets.

The isolated RNA, all of it, was reverse transcribed, so expressed TCRB transcripts were what got sequenced. Method: immunoSEQ multiplex PCR; TCRdb's copy keeps in-frame clones and lacks some. The sample lists some 640,000 clones; more than 12% were seen once. Regarding this clone: As yet, its antigen is unknown.

This TCR derives from a man aged 18 to 30 with type 1 diabetes. The sequencing input was naive CD4+ T cells from blood.

CDR3 in amino acids: CAIVATTYNEQFF. Written as DNA, the CDR3 is TGTGCCATCGTAGCGACCACTTACAATGAGCAGTTCTTC. The chain couples TRBV10-3 to TRBJ2-1, with D possibly TRBD2 on 5 matching bases. The CDR3 has 13 residues. Trimming left V 8 bases short and J 4 bases short, with 12 bases between. Germline CDR1 reads ENHRY; CDR2 reads SYGVKD.